This T cell receptor (beta chain) originates from a study of cytomegalovirus exposure and HLA in healthy donors. Germline V gives CDR1 SNHLY, CDR2 FYNNEI. The CDR3 is 15 residues long. Trimming removed 6 bases at V and 3 bases at J, with 16 bases between. Study observations and caveats: A previous analysis found most TCR beta V segments productive roughly 87% or roughly 30% of the time.

PCR was performed using 60 Vbeta and 13 Jbeta primers. The data were produced by immunoSEQ multiplex PCR, yet TCRdb's version contains in-frame clones alone and is incomplete. The data show 50,000 or so clones, with more than 65% seen just once and 7% to 10% held by the top ten. Of note for this clone: What it binds is not known.

Sequenced material: PBMCs. This TCR was sampled from a woman aged 45-60 years in good health and CMV-seronegative. The chain recombines TRBV2 with TRBJ2-3; weak D call: TRBD2 (6 bases). The CDR3 loop reads CASRDGTSTTDTQYF. DNA for the CDR3: TGTGCCAGCAGGGACGGGACTTCGACGACAGATACGCAGTATTTT.